One sample yielded the 26 T cell receptor beta chains listed below, sequenced in a study of T cells in localized non-small cell lung cancer. The method was immunoSEQ multiplex PCR; TCRdb's version includes in-frame clones alone and lacks a portion of them. This table has 20,000 to 25,000 clones, 87% appearing once. The input for sequencing was PBMCs, taken before any cancer treatment. Receptor source: a man aged 35 to 69 with stage II squamous cell lung carcinoma.

This clone occurred once. This chain links TRBV6-6 with TRBJ2-5, with D possibly being TRBD1 (6 bases). CDR1 is MNHNY and CDR2 is SVGAGI in the germline V gene (reference sequence). The CDR3 is made up of 13 amino acids. V was trimmed by 2 bases and J by 2 bases, leaving 6 bases between them. The CDR3 region has the DNA TGTGCCAGCAGTTACACAGGGCAAGAGACCCAGTACTTC. Protein: CASSYTGQETQYF.

The J gene is TRBJ1-2, the V gene TRBV29-1, with D unclear. The germline CDR1 and CDR2 sequences are SQVTM and ANQGSEA. V was trimmed by 8 bases and J by 5 bases, leaving 12 bases between them. This CDR3 region has 11 residues. The CDR3: CSLSTGYGYTF. The CDR3 DNA reads TGCAGCCTCTCGACGGGATATGGCTACACCTTC. Filled out from reference TRBV29-1 and TRBJ1-2, the complete variable domain reads SAVISQKPSRDICQRGTSLTIQCQVDSQVTMMFWYRQQPGQSLTLIATANQGSEATYESGFVIDKFPISRPNLTFSTLTVSNMSPEDSSIYLCSLSTGYGYTFGSGTRLTVV.

The chain joins TRBV29-1 to TRBJ1-1; 8 positions agree with TRBD1. From germline, CDR1 is SQVTM and CDR2 ANQGSEA. V lost 6 bases and J lost 5; bases outside the gene matches: 5. The length of the CDR3 is 12 residues. The CDR3 DNA is TGCAGCGTCGACAGGGGAAGTACTGAAGCTTTCTTT. Protein product: CSVDRGSTEAFF.

This sequence joins TRBV5-5 and TRBJ1-4; D gene unclear. The V gene lost 0 bases and the J gene lost 3 bases, with 6 bases spanning the gap. Looked up from germline, CDR1 is SGHKS and CDR2 is YYEKEE (reference sequence). The CDR3 consists of 14 residues. CDR3 region: CASSLGAANEKLFF. DNA of the CDR3: TGTGCCAGCAGCTTGGGGGCGGCTAATGAAAAACTGTTTTTT.

The V and J genes are TRBV28 and TRBJ2-1, with TRBD2 identical over 13 bases. The CDR3 extends over 14 amino acids. With 8 bases clipped from V and 5 bases from J, the junction kept 3 bases outside the gene matches. Germline CDR1 and CDR2: MDHEN and SYDVKM. The CDR3 loop is CASGLAGANNEQFF. The CDR3, as DNA: TGTGCCAGCGGACTAGCGGGAGCAAACAATGAGCAGTTCTTC. Together with reference TRBV28 and TRBJ2-1, the CDR3 gives the full variable domain: DVKVTQSSRYLVKRTGEKVFLECVQDMDHENMFWYRQDPGLGLRLIYFSYDVKMKEKGDIPEGYSVSREKKERFSLILESASTNQTSMYLCASGLAGANNEQFFGPGTRLTVL.

J is TRBJ1-2 and V is TRBV7-9; D perhaps matches TRBD1 (5 bases). This CDR3 region has 14 residues. V lost 5 bases to trimming and J lost 2 bases, with 12 bases between them. Germline CDR1 reads SEHNR; CDR2 reads FQNEAQ (reference sequence). This CDR3 reads CASSPQVPNYGYTF. CDR3 sequence (DNA): TGTGCCAGCAGCCCACAGGTTCCCAACTATGGCTACACCTTC.

This sequence joins TRBV11-3 and TRBJ1-3, with D tentatively TRBD1 (6 bases). Trimming took off 8 bases at V and 5 bases at J, with 19 bases between the two ends. The germline V gene encodes CDR1 SGHNT and CDR2 YENEEA. This CDR3 spans 15 amino acids. The CDR3 DNA sequence: TGTGCCAGCTCGGGGGCACAGGGTAGTAGAAACACCATATATTTT. It codes for CASSGAQGSRNTIYF.

The V gene is TRBV18, the J gene TRBJ2-7; the match to TRBD2 covers 10 bases. The CDR3 is made up of 19 amino acids. With V trimmed by 3 bases and J by 5 bases, 19 bases remained unmatched. CDR1 and CDR2 (germline): KGHSH, LQKENI. This CDR3 reads CASSPGRGRAGGIRDEQYF. The CDR3 DNA sequence: TGTGCCAGCTCACCCGGGAGGGGACGAGCGGGGGGGATTCGCGACGAGCAGTACTTC.

The V call is TRBV5-5, the J call TRBJ1-5; possible D gene TRBD1, 6 bases. The germline V gene has CDR1 SGHKS and CDR2 YYEKEE (reference sequence). The CDR3 has 17 amino acids. The V end was cut by 0 bases, the J end by 0 bases, with 13 bases between. As DNA, the CDR3 is TGTGCCAGCAGCTTGGGGGCCGGGACACCTAGCAATCAGCCCCAGCATTTT. It translates to CASSLGAGTPSNQPQHF.

The V gene is TRBV30, the J gene TRBJ1-2; D is uncertain. Germline V gene lookup returns CDR1 GTSNPN and CDR2 SVGIG (reference sequence). The V end was cut by 0 bases, the J end by 7 bases, with 6 bases between. CDR3 length: 11 residues. CDR3 amino acids: CAWSVRVGYTF. CDR3 sequence (DNA): TGTGCCTGGAGTGTACGGGTTGGCTACACCTTC.

The rearrangement joins TRBV11-2 to TRBJ1-4, with D maybe TRBD1 (5 bases). The germline V gene has CDR1 SGHAT and CDR2 FQNNGV. V lost 2 bases to trimming and J lost 10 bases, with 20 bases between them. This CDR3 comprises 16 residues. The CDR3 coding sequence is TGTGCCAGCAGCTTAAGTATTGGGCAGGGCCGTTCAAAACTGTTTTTT. Translation gives CASSLSIGQGRSKLFF.

V and J are TRBV19 and TRBJ1-6; D not certain. Germline CDR1 and CDR2: LNHDA and SQIVND (reference sequence). This CDR3 contains 13 residues. Trimming pared 4 bases from V and 9 bases from J, leaving 10 bases between. The CDR3 region has the DNA TGTGCCAGTAGTAGAAGTAACGGTTCACCCCTCCACTTT. This sequence encodes CASSRSNGSPLHF. The full variable domain, with the rest looked up from reference TRBV19 and TRBJ1-6, is DGGITQSPKYLFRKEGQNVTLSCEQNLNHDAMYWYRQDPGQGLRLIYYSQIVNDFQKGDIAEGYSVSREKKESFPLTVTSAQKNPTAFYLCASSRSNGSPLHFGNGTRLTVT.

The CDR3 region is CASSQDLIREQYF. As DNA, the CDR3 is TGTGCCAGCAGCCAAGATCTGATCCGCGAGCAGTACTTC. The chain has TRBV14 and TRBJ2-7; D call uncertain. This CDR3 is built from 13 residues. CDR1 and CDR2 (germline): SGHDN, FVKESK. V was clipped by 0 bases and J by 6 bases, with 9 bases between them.

The gene calls are TRBV19 and TRBJ1-1; tentative D call: TRBD1 (5 bases). The CDR3 is made up of 15 amino acids. Per the germline V gene, CDR1 is LNHDA and CDR2 is SQIVND (reference sequence). V was clipped by 7 bases and J by 1 base, with 16 bases between them. CDR3 amino acids: CASTRGEQTNTEAFF. As DNA, the CDR3 is TGTGCCAGTACCCGGGGGGAACAGACGAACACTGAAGCTTTCTTT.

This sequence joins TRBV27 and TRBJ1-2; TRBD1 might be the D (5 bases). V was trimmed by 3 bases and J by 8 bases, leaving 13 bases between them. This CDR3 is 13 amino acids long. CDR1 and CDR2 (germline): MNHEY, SMNVEV (reference sequence). The CDR3 region has the DNA TGTGCCAGCAGTTTCCGGGGGAGGGGCGGCTACACCTTC. Amino acid sequence: CASSFRGRGGYTF.

The chain has TRBV30 and TRBJ2-2; TRBD1 is a possible D gene (6 bases). Germline V gene lookup returns CDR1 GTSNPN and CDR2 SVGIG (reference sequence). The CDR3 has 11 amino acids. Trimming shortened V by 2 bases and J by 16 bases, and 14 bases separated the two germline ends. CDR3 DNA: TGTGCCTGGAGTAGGGGGAGTAATAGGTTTTTT. Translating it yields CAWSRGSNRFF. Full variable domain (outside the CDR3, taken from reference TRBV30 and TRBJ2-2): SQTIHQWPATLVQPVGSPLSLECTVEGTSNPNLYWYRQAAGRGLQLLFYSVGIGQISSEVPQNLSASRPQDRQFILSSKKLLLSDSGFYLCAWSRGSNRFFGEGSRLTVL.

Details on this clone: This specimen includes other DNA sequences encoding the same CDR3. The rearrangement links TRBV6-1 to TRBJ1-2, with 7 bases fitting TRBD1. The V and J ends lost 4 bases and 3 bases, in that order; junction bases with no gene match: 11. This CDR3 region has 16 residues. Germline V gives CDR1 MNHNS, CDR2 SASEGT. The CDR3 spells CASSGTTGRLDYGYTF. The CDR3 nucleotides read TGTGCCAGCAGTGGAACGACAGGGCGACTGGACTATGGCTACACCTTC.

The chain is built from TRBV11-3 and TRBJ2-3; perhaps TRBD1 as D (6 bases). The CDR3 covers 12 residues. CDR1 is SGHNT, CDR2 YENEEA, per germline. Trimming took 5 bases from V and 3 from J, leaving 6 bases between them. The CDR3 nucleotides read TGTGCCAGCAGCCAGGGGACAGATACGCAGTATTTT. Amino acids: CASSQGTDTQYF.

The rearrangement links TRBV11-2 to TRBJ2-2; D possibly corresponds to TRBD2 (6 bases). CDR1 is SGHAT, CDR2 FQNNGV, per germline. V was trimmed by 5 bases and J by 4 bases, leaving 11 bases between them. The CDR3 is 14 residues long. The CDR3 sequence: CASSRDSLTGELFF. The CDR3 DNA reads TGTGCCAGCAGCCGGGACTCGCTCACCGGGGAGCTGTTTTTT.

The chain has TRBV9 and TRBJ2-7; a possible D gene is TRBD2 (5 bases). Trimming removed 4 bases from V and 5 bases from J, with 10 bases in between. Germline V gene sequence: CDR1 SGDLS, CDR2 YYNGEE. The CDR3 contains 12 residues. DNA of the CDR3: TGTGCCAGCAGCCCCCACGGGGACGAGCAGTACTTC. The encoded protein is CASSPHGDEQYF.

V gene TRBV5-1 combines with J gene TRBJ2-1; 9 bases align to TRBD2. This CDR3 is 15 amino acids long. The ends lost 0 bases at V and 7 bases at J; junction bases unmatched: 5. The germline gives CDR1 SGHRS, CDR2 YFSETQ. CDR3 loop: CASSLEAGGENEQFF. Written as DNA, the CDR3 is TGCGCCAGCAGCTTGGAAGCGGGGGGAGAAAATGAGCAGTTCTTC.

Here the CDR3 reads CASRLAGARGEQFF. The CDR3 DNA sequence: TGTGCCAGCAGGCTAGCGGGAGCCCGTGGTGAGCAGTTCTTC. The V gene is TRBV7-2, the J gene TRBJ2-1; 10 bases agree with TRBD2. The CDR3 sequence is 14 residues long. The V gene's germline CDR1 is SGHTA and CDR2 FQGNSA. The ends lost 6 bases at V and 9 bases at J; junction bases unmatched: 8.

The rearrangement uses TRBV5-1 and TRBJ1-2; TRBD1 matches at 8 bases. CDR3 length: 13 amino acids. Looked up from germline, CDR1 is SGHRS and CDR2 is YFSETQ. V gave up 4 bases and J gave up 3 bases; unmatched junction bases: 2. The CDR3, as DNA: TGCGCCAGCAGCCAGACAGGGGACTATGGCTACACCTTC. It translates to CASSQTGDYGYTF.

CDR3: CASSNGLADYNEQFF. The CDR3 DNA reads TGTGCCAGCAGCAACGGACTAGCGGATTACAATGAGCAGTTCTTC. The chain employs TRBV11-3 and TRBJ2-1; 10 positions agree with TRBD2. Trimming removed 5 bases from V and 4 bases from J; junction bases left unmatched: 5. The CDR3 extends over 15 amino acids. The germline gives CDR1 SGHNT, CDR2 YENEEA. Full variable domain (rest looked up from reference TRBV11-3 and TRBJ2-1): EAGVVQSPRYKIIEKKQPVAFWCNPISGHNTLYWYLQNLGQGPELLIRYENEEAVDDSQLPKDRFSAERLKGVDSTLKIQPAELGDSAVYLCASSNGLADYNEQFFGPGTRLTVL.

The CDR3 DNA reads TGTGCCAGCAGCGTAGCTTCGGCTAGCGGGAGAACCGGGGAGCTGTTTTTT. Translating it yields CASSVASASGRTGELFF. The rearrangement links TRBV9 to TRBJ2-2; 10 positions match TRBD2. This CDR3 contains 17 residues. V trimming: 0 bases; J trimming: 5 bases; junction bases outside the gene matches: 7. CDR1 SGDLS and CDR2 YYNGEE come from the germline V gene.

The chain carries TRBV6-5 and TRBJ1-5; TRBD1 aligns across 7 bases. This CDR3 contains 14 residues. After removal of 6 bases from V and 4 bases from J, the junction contained 6 bases not matched to a gene. Per germline, CDR1 MNHEY and CDR2 SVGAGI. CDR3 bases: TGTGCCAGCAGCACGGGACAGCATAATCAGCCCCAGCATTTT. This sequence encodes CASSTGQHNQPQHF.